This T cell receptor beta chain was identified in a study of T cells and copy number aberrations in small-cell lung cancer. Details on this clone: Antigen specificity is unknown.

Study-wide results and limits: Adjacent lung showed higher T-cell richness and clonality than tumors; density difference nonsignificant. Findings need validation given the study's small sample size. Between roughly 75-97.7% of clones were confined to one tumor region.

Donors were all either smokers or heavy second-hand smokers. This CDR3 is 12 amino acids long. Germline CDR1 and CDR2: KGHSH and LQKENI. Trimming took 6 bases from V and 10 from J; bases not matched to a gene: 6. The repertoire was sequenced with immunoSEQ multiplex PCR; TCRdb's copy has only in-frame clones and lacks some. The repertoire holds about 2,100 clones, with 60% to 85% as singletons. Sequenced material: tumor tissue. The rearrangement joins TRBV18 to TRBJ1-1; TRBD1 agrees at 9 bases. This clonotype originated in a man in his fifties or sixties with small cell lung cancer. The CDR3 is CASSTGQGRAFF. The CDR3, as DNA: TGTGCCAGCTCTACGGGACAGGGCAGAGCTTTCTTT.